The TCR beta chain under discussion was sequenced for a study of Ad26.COV2.S vaccination and SARS-CoV-2 variants. The CDR3 loop spans 16 amino acids. Germline V lookup: CDR1 MDHEN, CDR2 SYDVKM. J gave up 3 bases and V 5 bases, and 12 bases lay outside the gene matches. Some clones are missing from TCRdb's copy, which holds only in-frame ones; the method was immunoSEQ multiplex PCR. The sample includes 300,000 to 350,000 clones, roughly 90% of them seen just once. Treatment of the sample: 19 received Ad26.COV2.S at low or high dose, single or two shots; several received placebo; per-sample allocation not given. Sampling took place 63 days after the first vaccine or placebo injection. Overall study results and limits: The breadth of spike-specific CD8+ and CD4+ T cell responses after vaccination was reportedly substantial. Possibly, TCR breadth and depth analyses underestimated total T cell responses.

To note about this clone: The target antigen is unknown.

Sample: peripheral blood, taken in a trial of Ad26.COV2.S vaccine versus placebo. The receptor was derived from a person between 18 and 65 years old who received the Ad26.COV2.S COVID-19 vaccine or a placebo. V gene TRBV28 combines with J gene TRBJ1-1; TRBD1 aligns across 7 bases. The CDR3 is CASSPVGQTPDTEAFF. CDR3 coding DNA: TGTGCCAGCAGTCCAGTGGGACAGACCCCGGACACTGAAGCTTTCTTT.